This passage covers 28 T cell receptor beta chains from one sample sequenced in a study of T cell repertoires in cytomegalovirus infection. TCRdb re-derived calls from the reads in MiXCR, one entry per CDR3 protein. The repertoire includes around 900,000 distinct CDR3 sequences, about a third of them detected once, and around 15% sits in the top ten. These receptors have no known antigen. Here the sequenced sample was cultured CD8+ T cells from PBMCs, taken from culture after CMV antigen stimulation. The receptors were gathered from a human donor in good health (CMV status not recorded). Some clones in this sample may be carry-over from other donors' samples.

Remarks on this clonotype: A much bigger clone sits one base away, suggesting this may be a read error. CDR3 sequence: CTSSSRDFAYEQYF. CDR3 coding DNA: TGTACCAGCAGCTCGCGGGACTTTGCGTACGAGCAGTACTTC. The V and J genes are TRBV7-9 and TRBJ2-7; maybe TRBD2 (6 bases). This CDR3 comprises 14 residues. The germline V gene encodes CDR1 SEHNR and CDR2 FQNEAQ (reference sequence).

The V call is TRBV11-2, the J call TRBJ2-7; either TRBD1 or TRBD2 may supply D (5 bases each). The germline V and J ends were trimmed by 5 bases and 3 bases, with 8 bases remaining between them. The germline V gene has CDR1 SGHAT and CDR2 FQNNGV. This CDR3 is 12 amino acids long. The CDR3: CASSRGVYEQYV. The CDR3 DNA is TGTGCCAGCAGCCGAGGGGTCTACGAGCAGTACGTC.

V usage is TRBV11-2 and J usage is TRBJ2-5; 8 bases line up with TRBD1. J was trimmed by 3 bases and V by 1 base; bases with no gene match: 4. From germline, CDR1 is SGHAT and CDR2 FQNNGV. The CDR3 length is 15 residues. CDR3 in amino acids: CASSLGDRIKETQYF. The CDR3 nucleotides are TGTGCCAGCAGCTTAGGGGACAGGATAAAAGAGACCCAGTACTTC.

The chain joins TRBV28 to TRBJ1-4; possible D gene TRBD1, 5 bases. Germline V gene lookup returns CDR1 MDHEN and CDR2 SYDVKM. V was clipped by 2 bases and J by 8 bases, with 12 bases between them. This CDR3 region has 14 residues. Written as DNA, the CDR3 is TGTGCCAGCAGTTTAATAGGGGCTGAGGAAAAACTGTTTTTT. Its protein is CASSLIGAEEKLFF.

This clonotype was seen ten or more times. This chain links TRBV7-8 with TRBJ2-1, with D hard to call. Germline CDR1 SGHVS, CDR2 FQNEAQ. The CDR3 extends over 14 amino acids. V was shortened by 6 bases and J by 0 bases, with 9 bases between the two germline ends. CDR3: CASRVDRSYNEQFF. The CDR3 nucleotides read TGTGCCAGCAGGGTGGACCGCTCCTACAATGAGCAGTTCTTC.

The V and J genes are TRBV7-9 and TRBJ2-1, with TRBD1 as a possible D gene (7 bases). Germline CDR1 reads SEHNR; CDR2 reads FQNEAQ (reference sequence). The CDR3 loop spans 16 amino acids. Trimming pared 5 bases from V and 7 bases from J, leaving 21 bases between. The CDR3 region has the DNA TGTGCCAGCAGCACAGGAGGGGGCCGGGGGAGGAATGAGCAGTTCTTC. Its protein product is CASSTGGGRGRNEQFF.

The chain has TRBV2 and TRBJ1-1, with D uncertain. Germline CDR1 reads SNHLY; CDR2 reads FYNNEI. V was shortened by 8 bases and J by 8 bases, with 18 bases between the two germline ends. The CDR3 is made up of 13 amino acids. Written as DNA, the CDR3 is TGTGCCAGCCCCGGAGAGGGAGGAATGGAAGCTTTCTTT. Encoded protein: CASPGEGGMEAFF.

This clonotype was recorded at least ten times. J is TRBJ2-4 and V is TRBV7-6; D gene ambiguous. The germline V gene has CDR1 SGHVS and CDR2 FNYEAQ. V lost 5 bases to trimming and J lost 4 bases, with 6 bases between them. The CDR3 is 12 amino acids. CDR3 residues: CASSPNKNIQYF. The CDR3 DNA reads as TGTGCCAGCAGCCCAAATAAAAACATTCAGTACTTC.

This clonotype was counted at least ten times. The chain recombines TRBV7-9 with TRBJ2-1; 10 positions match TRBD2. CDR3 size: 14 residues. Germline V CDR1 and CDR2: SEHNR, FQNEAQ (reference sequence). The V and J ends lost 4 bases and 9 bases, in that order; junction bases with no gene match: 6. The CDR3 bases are TGTGCCAGCAGCTCGGGACTAGCGATGGGTGAGCAGTTCTTC. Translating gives CASSSGLAMGEQFF.

Here the CDR3 reads CASSLGLRQGVDTEAFF. DNA of the CDR3: TGTGCCAGCAGCTTAGGACTCAGACAGGGGGTTGACACTGAAGCTTTCTTT. This rearrangement joins TRBV7-9 to TRBJ1-1; 9 bases align to TRBD1. With V trimmed by 1 base and J by 3 bases, 9 bases remained unmatched. Germline V gives CDR1 SEHNR, CDR2 FQNEAQ (reference sequence). The CDR3 has 17 amino acids.

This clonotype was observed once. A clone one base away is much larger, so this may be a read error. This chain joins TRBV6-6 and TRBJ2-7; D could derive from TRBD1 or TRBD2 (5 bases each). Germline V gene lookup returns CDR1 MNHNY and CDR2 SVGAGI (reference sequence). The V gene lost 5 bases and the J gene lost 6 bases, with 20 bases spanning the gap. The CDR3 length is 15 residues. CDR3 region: CASSGLRDGACEQYV. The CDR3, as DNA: TGTGCCAGCAGTGGTCTCCGGGACGGAGCCTGCGAGCAGTACGTC.

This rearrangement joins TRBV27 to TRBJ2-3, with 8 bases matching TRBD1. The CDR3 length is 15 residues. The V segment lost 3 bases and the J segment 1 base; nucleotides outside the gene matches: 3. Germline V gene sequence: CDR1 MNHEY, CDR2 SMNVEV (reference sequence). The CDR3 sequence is CASSLWTGRTDTQYF. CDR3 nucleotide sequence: TGTGCCAGCAGTTTGTGGACAGGGCGCACAGATACGCAGTATTTT.

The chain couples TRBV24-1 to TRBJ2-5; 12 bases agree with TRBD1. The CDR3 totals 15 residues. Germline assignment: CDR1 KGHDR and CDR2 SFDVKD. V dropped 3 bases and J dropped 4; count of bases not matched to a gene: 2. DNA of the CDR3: TGTGCCACCAGTGATGGGACAGGGGGCGGAGAGACCCAGTACTTC. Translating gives CATSDGTGGGETQYF.

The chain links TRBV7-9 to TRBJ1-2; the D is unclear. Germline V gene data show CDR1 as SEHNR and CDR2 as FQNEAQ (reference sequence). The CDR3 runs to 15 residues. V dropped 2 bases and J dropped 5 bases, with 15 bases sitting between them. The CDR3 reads CASSLPGSPWYGYTF. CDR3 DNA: TGTGCCAGCAGCTTACCGGGGTCTCCTTGGTATGGCTACACCTTC.

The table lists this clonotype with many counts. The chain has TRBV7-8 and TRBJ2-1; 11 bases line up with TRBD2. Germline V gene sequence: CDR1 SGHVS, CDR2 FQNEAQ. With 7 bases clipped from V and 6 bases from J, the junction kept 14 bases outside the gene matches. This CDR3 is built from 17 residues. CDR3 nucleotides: TGTGCCAGCAACCTCCCACTAGCGGGGGAATCTGGCAATGAGCAGTTCTTC. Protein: CASNLPLAGESGNEQFF.

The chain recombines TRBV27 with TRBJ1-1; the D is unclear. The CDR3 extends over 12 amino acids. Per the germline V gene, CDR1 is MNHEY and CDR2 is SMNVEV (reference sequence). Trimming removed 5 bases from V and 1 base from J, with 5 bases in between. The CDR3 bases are TGTGCCAGCAGTAAGCAGAACACTGAAGCTTTCTTT. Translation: CASSKQNTEAFF.

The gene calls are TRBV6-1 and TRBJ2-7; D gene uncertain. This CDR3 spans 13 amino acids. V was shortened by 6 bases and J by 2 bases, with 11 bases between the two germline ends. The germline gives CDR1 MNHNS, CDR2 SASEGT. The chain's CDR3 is CASRENPAYEQYV. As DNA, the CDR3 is TGTGCCAGCAGGGAAAACCCAGCCTACGAGCAGTACGTC.

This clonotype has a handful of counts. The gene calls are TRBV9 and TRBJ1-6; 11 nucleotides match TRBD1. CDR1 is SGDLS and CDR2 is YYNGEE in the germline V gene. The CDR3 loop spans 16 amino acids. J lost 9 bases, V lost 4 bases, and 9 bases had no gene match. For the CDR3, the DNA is TGTGCCAGCAGCCCCACCACGGACAGGGGGCTTTCACCCCTCCACTTT. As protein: CASSPTTDRGLSPLHF.

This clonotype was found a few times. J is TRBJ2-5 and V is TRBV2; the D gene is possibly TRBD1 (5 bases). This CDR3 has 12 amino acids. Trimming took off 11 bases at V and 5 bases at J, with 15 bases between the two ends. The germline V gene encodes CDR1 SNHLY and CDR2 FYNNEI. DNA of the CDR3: TGTGCCTCCCAGAGGAAGGGGGAGACCCAGTACTTC. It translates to CASQRKGETQYF. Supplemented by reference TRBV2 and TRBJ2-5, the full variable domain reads EPEVTQTPSHQVTQMGQEVILRCVPISNHLYFYWYRQILGQKVEFLVSFYNNEISEKSEIFDDQFSVERPDGSNFTLKIRSTKLEDSAMYFCASQRKGETQYFGPGTRLLVL.

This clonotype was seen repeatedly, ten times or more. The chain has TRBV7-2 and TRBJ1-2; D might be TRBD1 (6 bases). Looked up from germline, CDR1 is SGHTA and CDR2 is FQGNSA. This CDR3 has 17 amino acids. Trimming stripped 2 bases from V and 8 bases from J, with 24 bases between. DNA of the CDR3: TGTGCCAGCAGCTTAAGCCCTCCTGAGACAAGGGGGTACGGCTACACCTTC. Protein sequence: CASSLSPPETRGYGYTF.

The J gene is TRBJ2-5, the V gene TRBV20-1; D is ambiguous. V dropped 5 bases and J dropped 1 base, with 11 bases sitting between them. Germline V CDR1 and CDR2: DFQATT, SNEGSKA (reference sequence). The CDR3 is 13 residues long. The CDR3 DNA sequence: TGCAGTGCTCGCAGACGAGGCCAAGAGACCCAGTACTTC. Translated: CSARRRGQETQYF.

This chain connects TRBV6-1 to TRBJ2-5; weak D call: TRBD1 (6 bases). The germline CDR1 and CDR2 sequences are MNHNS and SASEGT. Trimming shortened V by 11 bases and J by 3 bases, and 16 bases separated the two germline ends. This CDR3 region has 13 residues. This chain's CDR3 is CAGTMGAEETQYF. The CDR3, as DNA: TGTGCCGGTACAATGGGGGCCGAAGAGACCCAGTACTTC.

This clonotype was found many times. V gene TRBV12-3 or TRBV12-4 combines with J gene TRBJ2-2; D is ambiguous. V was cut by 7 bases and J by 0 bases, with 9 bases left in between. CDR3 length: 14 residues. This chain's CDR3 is CASTLGTNTGELFF. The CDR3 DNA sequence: TGTGCCAGCACCTTAGGGACGAACACCGGGGAGCTGTTTTTT.

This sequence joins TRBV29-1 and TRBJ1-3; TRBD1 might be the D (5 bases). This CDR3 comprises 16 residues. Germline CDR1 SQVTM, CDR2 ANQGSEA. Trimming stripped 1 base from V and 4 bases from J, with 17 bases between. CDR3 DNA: TGCAGCGTTGAAGGTTGGGACTATCTCGGAGGAAACACCATATATTTT. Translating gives CSVEGWDYLGGNTIYF.

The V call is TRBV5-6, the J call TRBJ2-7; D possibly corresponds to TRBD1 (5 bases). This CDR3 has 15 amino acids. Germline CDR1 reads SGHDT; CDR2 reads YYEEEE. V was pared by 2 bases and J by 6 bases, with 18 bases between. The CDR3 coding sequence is TGTGCCAGCAGCTTTGGAGCAGGGCTATCTCTCGAGCAGTACTTC. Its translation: CASSFGAGLSLEQYF.

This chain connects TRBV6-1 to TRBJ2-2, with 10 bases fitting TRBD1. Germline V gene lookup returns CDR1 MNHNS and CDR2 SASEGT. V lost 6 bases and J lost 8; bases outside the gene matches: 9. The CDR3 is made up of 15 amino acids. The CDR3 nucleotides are TGTGCCAGCAGGGGAGACAGGGGGCCATCTGGGGAGCTGTTTTTT. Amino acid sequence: CASRGDRGPSGELFF.

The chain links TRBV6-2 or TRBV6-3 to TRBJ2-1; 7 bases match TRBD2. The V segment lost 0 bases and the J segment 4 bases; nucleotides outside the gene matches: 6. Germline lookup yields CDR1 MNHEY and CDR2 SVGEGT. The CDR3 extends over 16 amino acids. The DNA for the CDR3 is TGTGCCAGCAGTTACTCCGTTAGTAGCGGGTACAATGAGCAGTTCTTC. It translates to CASSYSVSSGYNEQFF.

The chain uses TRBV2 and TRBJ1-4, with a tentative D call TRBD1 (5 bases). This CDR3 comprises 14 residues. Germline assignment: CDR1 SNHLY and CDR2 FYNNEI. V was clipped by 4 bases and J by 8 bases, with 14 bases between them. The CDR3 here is CASSGWTGAEKLFF. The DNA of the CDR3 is TGTGCCAGCAGTGGATGGACTGGGGCAGAAAAACTGTTTTTT.